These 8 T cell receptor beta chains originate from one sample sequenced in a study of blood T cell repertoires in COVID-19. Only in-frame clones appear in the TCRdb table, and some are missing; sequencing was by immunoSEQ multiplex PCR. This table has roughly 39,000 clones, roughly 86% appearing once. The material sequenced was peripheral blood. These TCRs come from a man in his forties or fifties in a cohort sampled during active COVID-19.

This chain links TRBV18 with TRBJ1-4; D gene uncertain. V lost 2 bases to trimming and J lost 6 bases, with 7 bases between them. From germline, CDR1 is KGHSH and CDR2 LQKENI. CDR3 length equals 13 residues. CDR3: CASSPGLDEKLFF. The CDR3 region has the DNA TGTGCCAGCTCACCAGGGCTCGATGAAAAACTGTTTTTT.

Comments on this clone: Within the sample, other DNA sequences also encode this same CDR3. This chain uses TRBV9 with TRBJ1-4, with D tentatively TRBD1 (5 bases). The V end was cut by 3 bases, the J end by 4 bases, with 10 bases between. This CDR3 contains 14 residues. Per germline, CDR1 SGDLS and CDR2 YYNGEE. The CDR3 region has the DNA TGTGCCAGCAGCGCTGGGGGGGGTAATGAAAAACTGTTTTTT. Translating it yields CASSAGGGNEKLFF.

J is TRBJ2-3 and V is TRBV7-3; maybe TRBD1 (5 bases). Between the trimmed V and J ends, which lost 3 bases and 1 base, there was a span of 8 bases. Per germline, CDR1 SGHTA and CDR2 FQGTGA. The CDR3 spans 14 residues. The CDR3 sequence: CASSFVGGTDTQYF. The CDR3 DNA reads TGTGCCAGCAGCTTTGTAGGGGGCACAGATACGCAGTATTTT.

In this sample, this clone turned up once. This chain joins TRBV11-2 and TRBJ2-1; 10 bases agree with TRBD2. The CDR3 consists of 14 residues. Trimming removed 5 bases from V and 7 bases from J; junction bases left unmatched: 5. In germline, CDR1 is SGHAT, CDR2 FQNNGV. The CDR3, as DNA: TGTGCCAGCAGCCTGGGACTAGCGAGGAATGAGCAGTTCTTC. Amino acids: CASSLGLARNEQFF.

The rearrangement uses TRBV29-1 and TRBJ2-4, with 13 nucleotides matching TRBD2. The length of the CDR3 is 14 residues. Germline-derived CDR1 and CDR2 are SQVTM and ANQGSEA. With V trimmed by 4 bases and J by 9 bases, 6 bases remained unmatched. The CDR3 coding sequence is TGCAGCGTTGGACTAGCGGGAGGCCCCGGCATTCAGTACTTC. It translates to CSVGLAGGPGIQYF. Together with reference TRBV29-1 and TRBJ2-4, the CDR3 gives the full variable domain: SAVISQKPSRDICQRGTSLTIQCQVDSQVTMMFWYRQQPGQSLTLIATANQGSEATYESGFVIDKFPISRPNLTFSTLTVSNMSPEDSSIYLCSVGLAGGPGIQYFGAGTRLSVL.

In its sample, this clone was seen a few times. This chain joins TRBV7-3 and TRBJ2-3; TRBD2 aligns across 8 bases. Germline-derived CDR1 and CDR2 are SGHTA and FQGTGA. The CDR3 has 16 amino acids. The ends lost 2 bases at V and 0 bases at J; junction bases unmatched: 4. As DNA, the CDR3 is TGTGCCAGCAGCTTATACGGGAGGGAAAGCACAGATACGCAGTATTTT. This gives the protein CASSLYGRESTDTQYF.

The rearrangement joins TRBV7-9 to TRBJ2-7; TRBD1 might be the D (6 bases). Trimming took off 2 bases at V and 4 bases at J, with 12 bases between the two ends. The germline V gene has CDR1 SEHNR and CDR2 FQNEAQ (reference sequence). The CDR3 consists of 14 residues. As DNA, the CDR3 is TGTGCCAGCAGCTTATCAGGGACATTATACGAGCAGTACTTC. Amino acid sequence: CASSLSGTLYEQYF.

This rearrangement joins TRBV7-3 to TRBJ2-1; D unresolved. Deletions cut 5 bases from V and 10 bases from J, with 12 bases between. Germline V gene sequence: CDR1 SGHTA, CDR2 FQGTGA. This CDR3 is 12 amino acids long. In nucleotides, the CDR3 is TGTGCCAGCAGCCACAGAGACGGCGAGCAGTTCTTC. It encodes CASSHRDGEQFF.